A single sample gave rise to the 30 T cell receptor beta chains below, sequenced in a study of tumor-infiltrating lymphocytes in primary liver carcinoma. From roughly 500 ng total RNA, TCR beta cDNA was generated with a primer in the constant region. Employing slightly modified ARM-PCR, three nested multiplex PCR rounds were run, and these gave rise to the TCR beta libraries. The first two PCR rounds, roughly 11 cycles each, used TRBV1-TRBV30 forward primers and a C-beta reverse primer. TCRdb ran MiXCR on the multiplex PCR reads and lists one entry per CDR3 protein. In the table there are about 60,000 distinct CDR3 sequences, over 60% of which are singletons. Unsorted bulk tissue (about 20-32 mg) underwent RNA and DNA co-extraction. Specimen: liver tumor tissue from sampling region 4. Specified subset: tumor region T4, right-lateral pole. These receptors all come from a man aged 35 to 55 with primary liver carcinoma and hepatitis B virus infection.

This clonotype was observed a single time. A junction end diverges from the germline sequence, so it may reflect a read error. The gene calls are TRBV6-2 or TRBV6-3 and TRBJ1-1; D ambiguous. The CDR3 consists of 15 residues. The germline gives CDR1 MNHEY, CDR2 SVGEGT. In DNA form, the CDR3 reads TGTGCCAGGAGTTACTTGTCGGCGGGGAATACTGAAGCTTTCTTT. Residues: CARSYLSAGNTEAFF.

This rearrangement joins TRBV30 to TRBJ1-1; D is unclear. Trimming removed 8 bases at V and 6 bases at J, with 13 bases between. The germline V gene has CDR1 GTSNPN and CDR2 SVGIG (reference sequence). The CDR3 covers 11 residues. Here the CDR3 DNA reads TGTGCCAGGGCTAAAAGAGCTGAAGCTTTCTTT. Translation gives CARAKRAEAFF.

A note on this clonotype: An end of the junction differs from the germline gene, which may be a read error. In DNA, the CDR3 is TGTGTCAGCAGCTCACCCCGGGACTCCTCCTACTATCAGTACTTC. Translating it yields CVSSSPRDSSYYQYF. V gene TRBV11-1 combines with J gene TRBJ2-7, with a weak D call TRBD2 (6 bases). Germline-derived CDR1 and CDR2 are SGHAT and FQDESV (reference sequence). This CDR3 contains 15 residues.

Turning to this clonotype: This may arise from a read error, as a much more abundant clone is one base away. This rearrangement joins TRBV11-2 to TRBJ2-7; 9 bases line up with TRBD2. V trimming: 3 bases; J trimming: 0 bases; junction bases outside the gene matches: 6. Germline V CDR1 and CDR2: SGHAT, FQNNGV. The CDR3 contains 16 residues. In DNA form, the CDR3 reads TGTGCCAGCAGCTTGCGGACTAGCGTGGTCTCCTACGAGCAGTACTTC. This encodes CASSLRTSVVSYEQYF.

Note on this clonotype: One junction end does not reproduce the germline sequence, and a read error may be involved. V gene TRBV2 combines with J gene TRBJ2-7; D gene uncertain. CDR1 SNHLY and CDR2 FYNNEI come from the germline V gene. This CDR3 has 15 residues. As DNA, the CDR3 is TGTGCCAGCAGTGAAAAAAGGGCGGTCTCCTACAAGCAGTACTTC. Translation gives CASSEKRAVSYKQYF.

The chain joins TRBV28 to TRBJ2-2; TRBD1 matches 9 bases. The CDR3 length is 16 residues. Germline V gene data show CDR1 as MDHEN and CDR2 as SYDVKM. V lost 5 bases and J lost 5; bases outside the gene matches: 9. As DNA, the CDR3 is TGTGCCAGCAGTCCCCTGGGACAGGGAAGAACCGGGGAGCTGTTTTTT. This encodes CASSPLGQGRTGELFF.

On this clonotype: This clone may be a read error of a much larger clone one base away. The V and J genes are TRBV5-4 and TRBJ2-5; D assignment may be TRBD1 or TRBD2 (5 bases each). Germline CDR1 reads SGHNT; CDR2 reads YYREEE (reference sequence). The CDR3 length is 15 residues. CDR3 in amino acids: CVSSLNGDGQETQYF. In DNA, the CDR3 is TGTGTCAGCAGCTTGAACGGGGACGGCCAAGAGACCCAGTACTTC.

A remark on this clonotype: This CDR3 is missing its conserved last phenylalanine or tryptophan, likely due to a read error. V usage is TRBV29-1 and J usage is TRBJ2-1, with 8 bases lining up with TRBD2. Germline loops: CDR1 SQVTM, CDR2 ANQGSEA. This CDR3 is built from 12 residues. Trimming at V came to 7 bases and at J to 7 bases, leaving 6 bases not matched to a gene. The CDR3 loop is CSARPGGNEQFL. CDR3 bases: TGCAGCGCCCGCCCGGGGGGGAATGAGCAGTTCCTT.

As concerns this clonotype: A much larger clonotype is one base distant, so this may be a read error. This sequence joins TRBV5-1 and TRBJ2-3; D call uncertain. The CDR3 runs to 14 residues. Germline lookup yields CDR1 SGHRS and CDR2 YFSETQ. The CDR3 bases are TGTGCCAGCAGAATTCAGGATGGCACAGATACGCAGTATTTT. Translating it yields CASRIQDGTDTQYF.

On this clonotype: A read error may account for a junction end that differs from germline. The chain couples TRBV25-1 to TRBJ2-5; 12 nucleotides line up with TRBD2. The CDR3 is made up of 16 amino acids. CDR1 is MGHDK and CDR2 is SYGVNS in the germline V gene. Written as DNA, the CDR3 is TGTGCCAGCAGATCGACTAGCGGGAGCCCTCGAGAGACCCAGTGCTTC. Amino acids: CASRSTSGSPRETQCF. The full variable domain, rest sourced from reference TRBV25-1 and TRBJ2-5, is EADIYQTPRYLVIGTGKKITLECSQTMGHDKMYWYQQDPGMELHLIHYSYGVNSTEKGDLSSESTVSRIRTEHFPLTLESARPSHTSQYLCASRSTSGSPRETQCFGPGTRLLVL.

For this clonotype: The germline gene is not matched at one end of the junction; a read error may be the cause. For the CDR3, the DNA is TGTGCCAGCTGTTTGGTGACAGGCAAAGAGGCCCAGTACTTC. As protein: CASCLVTGKEAQYF. The rearrangement uses TRBV5-4 and TRBJ2-5; tentative D call: TRBD1 (6 bases). The CDR3 runs to 14 residues. CDR1 is SGHNT and CDR2 is YYREEE in the germline V gene (reference sequence).

Concerning this clonotype itself: In this CDR3 the conserved last residue, phenylalanine or tryptophan, is missing, so a read error is likely. The chain carries TRBV6-9 and TRBJ2-3; 15 bases match TRBD2. Germline V gene lookup returns CDR1 MNHGY and CDR2 SVAAGI. The CDR3 sequence is 16 residues long. DNA for the CDR3: TGTGCCAGCAGGATAGGGACTAGCGGGAGGACGGATACACAGTATGTT. The encoded protein is CASRIGTSGRTDTQYV.

Of note for this clonotype: One end of the junction does not line up with germline, which may come from a read error. The chain employs TRBV12-3 or TRBV12-4 and TRBJ1-5; no reliable D call. The CDR3 has 13 residues. In DNA form, the CDR3 reads TGTGCCAGCAGTTTAAGTGGGGTACACTCCCAGAATTTT. Residues: CASSLSGVHSQNF.

This chain connects TRBV4-2 to TRBJ1-1, with 8 bases fitting TRBD1. Looked up from germline, CDR1 is LGHNA and CDR2 is YNFKEQ. Trimming took 0 bases from V and 4 from J; bases not matched to a gene: 10. The CDR3 totals 17 residues. CDR3 in amino acids: CASSQDYGQGFCTEAFF. In DNA, the CDR3 is TGTGCCAGCAGCCAAGACTACGGACAGGGTTTTTGCACTGAAGCTTTCTTT.

The gene calls are TRBV30 and TRBJ2-3; D is ambiguous. The germline V gene has CDR1 GTSNPN and CDR2 SVGIG (reference sequence). V lost 3 bases and J lost 6, with 10 bases in between. The CDR3 runs to 12 residues. CDR3 protein: CAWRWAVDTQYF. Here the CDR3 DNA reads TGTGCCTGGAGGTGGGCCGTGGATACGCAGTATTTT.

This clonotype was counted only a few times. An end of the junction differs from the germline gene, which may be a read error. The chain has TRBV11-2 and TRBJ2-2; D possibly matches TRBD1 or TRBD2 (5 bases each). The germline gives CDR1 SGHAT, CDR2 FQNNGV. The CDR3 spans 15 residues. CDR3 bases: TGTGCCAGCAGCTTTACAGGATCGAACACCGGGGAGCTGTTTTTC. Protein product: CASSFTGSNTGELFF.

The chain has TRBV12-3 or TRBV12-4 and TRBJ1-1; unclear D gene. The CDR3 extends over 13 amino acids. V dropped 2 bases and J dropped 4 bases, with 8 bases sitting between them. Here the CDR3 DNA reads TGTGCCAGCAGTTTATCGGATCTCACTGAAGCTTTCTTT. Its translation is CASSLSDLTEAFF.

The V call is TRBV7-3, the J call TRBJ2-3, with 7 bases fitting TRBD1. The CDR3 consists of 14 residues. Germline loops: CDR1 SGHTA, CDR2 FQGTGA. V was pared by 1 base and J by 4 bases, with 2 bases of the junction left unmatched. DNA of the CDR3: TGTGCCAGCAGCTTAAACAGGGGCCCAGATACGCAGTATTTT. This codes for CASSLNRGPDTQYF. Complete variable domain (other parts from reference TRBV7-3 and TRBJ2-3): GAGVSQTPSNKVTEKGKYVELRCDPISGHTALYWYRQSLGQGPEFLIYFQGTGAADDSGLPNDRFFAVRPEGSVSTLKIQRTERGDSAVYLCASSLNRGPDTQYFGPGTRLTVL.

This clonotype was recorded a few times. The junction does not match germline at one end; this may be a read error. The chain uses TRBV6-5 and TRBJ2-7, with TRBD1 matching 7 bases. CDR3 size: 16 residues. The germline gives CDR1 MNHEY, CDR2 SVGAGI. CDR3 protein: CASRPGQAVSFYEQYF. The CDR3, as DNA: TGTGCTAGCAGGCCCGGACAGGCAGTATCCTTTTACGAACAGTACTTC.

Concerning this clonotype itself: This sequence may be a read error, since a much larger clone differs from it by one base. J is TRBJ2-1 and V is TRBV11-2, with 7 bases fitting TRBD1. Germline CDR1 reads SGHAT; CDR2 reads FQNNGV. CDR3 length: 12 residues. The CDR3 coding sequence is TGTGCCAGCAGCTTAGTTCTCACAGGGGATACCTTC. Encoded protein: CASSLVLTGDTF.

About this clonotype itself: A single base separates this from a much larger clone, so it may be a read error. This chain connects TRBV5-1 to TRBJ2-5, with TRBD1 as a possible D gene (6 bases). The CDR3 consists of 14 residues. Germline V gene sequence: CDR1 SGHRS, CDR2 YFSETQ. Here the CDR3 DNA reads TGCGCCAGCAGCTCACAGGGAAACCAAGAGGCCCAGTACTTC. Amino acids: CASSSQGNQEAQYF.

About this clonotype: The junction does not match germline at one end; this may be a read error. The chain links TRBV14 to TRBJ2-1; the D gene is possibly TRBD2 (5 bases). This CDR3 comprises 12 residues. Germline-derived CDR1 and CDR2 are SGHDN and FVKESK. CDR3 sequence reads: CASKGDGNEQFF. The CDR3, as DNA: TGTGCCAGCAAGGGAGACGGCAATGAACAGTTCTTC.

Regarding this clonotype: One junction end disagrees with the germline gene, perhaps due to a read error. The chain couples TRBV6-5 to TRBJ2-1; 10 bases are shared with TRBD2. The germline gives CDR1 MNHEY, CDR2 SVGAGI. The CDR3 is 17 amino acids. Here the CDR3 DNA reads TGTGCCGGCAGTGGACTAGCGGAGTCTAGCTCCTACAATGAGCACTTCTTC. Protein product: CAGSGLAESSSYNEHFF.

Notes on this clonotype: One junction end disagrees with the germline gene, perhaps due to a read error. This rearrangement joins TRBV11-2 to TRBJ2-2; D unresolved. The CDR3 runs to 17 residues. From germline, CDR1 is SGHAT and CDR2 FQNNGV. The CDR3: CVSSLALGVANTGELFF. The CDR3 bases are TGTGTCAGTAGCTTAGCATTAGGAGTGGCGAATACCGGGGAGCTGTTTTTT.

As to this clonotype: One end of the junction does not line up with germline, which may come from a read error. V and J are TRBV11-2 and TRBJ1-1; tentative D call: TRBD1 (5 bases). The germline gives CDR1 SGHAT, CDR2 FQNNGV. This CDR3 is built from 13 residues. The CDR3 here is CANSLGPNTVASF. The DNA of the CDR3 is TGTGCCAACAGCTTGGGACCGAACACTGTAGCTTCCTTT.

The CDR3 reads CASSPQGRRNEQFF. CDR3 coding DNA: TGTGCCAGCAGTCCCCAGGGGCGGCGGAATGAGCAGTTCTTC. V is TRBV12-3 or TRBV12-4 and J is TRBJ2-1; tentative D call: TRBD1 (6 bases). V was cut by 5 bases and J by 7 bases, with 15 bases left in between. The CDR3 extends over 14 amino acids.

The V call is TRBV6-1, the J call TRBJ1-2; D gene ambiguous. The CDR3 totals 12 residues. In germline, CDR1 is MNHNS, CDR2 SASEGT. The germline V and J ends were trimmed by 7 bases and 6 bases, with 12 bases remaining between them. CDR3 region: CASTDPEDGYTF. Written as DNA, the CDR3 is TGTGCCAGCACCGACCCGGAGGATGGCTACACCTTC.

CDR3 protein: CATLNKANTEAFF. The CDR3 DNA is TGTGCCACCCTGAATAAGGCAAACACTGAAGCTTTCTTT. The gene calls are TRBV28 and TRBJ1-1; no definite D call. V was trimmed by 10 bases and J by 2 bases, leaving 14 bases between them. The germline gives CDR1 MDHEN, CDR2 SYDVKM. This CDR3 region has 13 residues. The entire variable domain, with the rest obtained from reference TRBV28 and TRBJ1-1, is as follows: DVKVTQSSRYLVKRTGEKVFLECVQDMDHENMFWYRQDPGLGLRLIYFSYDVKMKEKGDIPEGYSVSREKKERFSLILESASTNQTSMYLCATLNKANTEAFFGQGTRLTVV.

Regarding this clonotype: Its ends do not fully match the called genes, so a read error is possible. CDR3 residues: CVSSQDPSENTGELFF. The CDR3, as DNA: TGTGTCAGCAGCCAAGATCCTAGCGAGAACACCGGGGAGCTGTTTTTT. This chain connects TRBV4-2 to TRBJ2-2; tentatively, D is TRBD2 (6 bases). The CDR3 is made up of 16 amino acids. Germline assignment: CDR1 LGHNA and CDR2 YNFKEQ.

Remarks on this clonotype: Without the conserved terminal phenylalanine or tryptophan, this CDR3 likely stems from a read error. The limits of the CDR3 on the DNA are not certain, so only TCRdb's listed CDR3 is given. J is TRBJ2-5 and V is TRBV29-1; the table's D gene call, TRBD2, was not cross checked with the DNA. From germline, CDR1 is SQVTM and CDR2 ANQGSEA. The CDR3 comprises 15 residues, both ends counted. CDR3 amino acids: CSVESAAGRSETQYL.